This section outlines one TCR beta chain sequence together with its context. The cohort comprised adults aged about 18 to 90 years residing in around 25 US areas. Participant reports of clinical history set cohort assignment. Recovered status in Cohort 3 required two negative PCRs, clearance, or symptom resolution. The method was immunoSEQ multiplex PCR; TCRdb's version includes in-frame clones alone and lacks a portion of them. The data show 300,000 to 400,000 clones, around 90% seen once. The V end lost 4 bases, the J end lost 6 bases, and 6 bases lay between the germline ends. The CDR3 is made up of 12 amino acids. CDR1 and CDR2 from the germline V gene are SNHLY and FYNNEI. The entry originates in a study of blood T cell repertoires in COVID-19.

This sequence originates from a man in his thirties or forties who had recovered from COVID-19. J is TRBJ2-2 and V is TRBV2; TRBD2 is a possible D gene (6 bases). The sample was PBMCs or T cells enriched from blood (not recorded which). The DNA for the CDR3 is TGTGCCAGCAGTGGGGGGGCCGGGGAGCTGTTTTTT. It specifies CASSGGAGELFF.